This T cell receptor (beta chain) was identified during a study of T-cell memory formation after mild COVID-19. The germline CDR1 and CDR2 sequences are GTSNPN and SVGIG (reference sequence). Trimming at V came to 5 bases and at J to 1 base, leaving 0 bases not matched to a gene. This CDR3 has 13 amino acids. TCRdb processed the 5' RACE reads anew with MiXCR; each CDR3 protein has one entry. This table holds fewer than 600,000 distinct CDR3 sequences, less than 25% found once. Points on this clonotype: Antigen: not known.

Whole-study results and caveats: Nothing confirmed that second-wave clones peaking on day 37 were specific for SARS-CoV-2. Contracting CD4+ clones lay largely in CM and EM, with CD8+ ones residing in EMRA.

The sample taken for sequencing was PBMCs or a T cell subset sorted from them (not recorded which). The sequence was obtained from an adult woman who had mild COVID-19 (a few samples of this study predate the infection). Cell type and time point are not known. The V gene is TRBV30, the J gene TRBJ2-7; 12 bases line up with TRBD2. The chain's CDR3 is CAWGLAGSYEQYF. In DNA form, the CDR3 reads TGTGCCTGGGGACTAGCGGGGTCCTACGAGCAGTACTTC.